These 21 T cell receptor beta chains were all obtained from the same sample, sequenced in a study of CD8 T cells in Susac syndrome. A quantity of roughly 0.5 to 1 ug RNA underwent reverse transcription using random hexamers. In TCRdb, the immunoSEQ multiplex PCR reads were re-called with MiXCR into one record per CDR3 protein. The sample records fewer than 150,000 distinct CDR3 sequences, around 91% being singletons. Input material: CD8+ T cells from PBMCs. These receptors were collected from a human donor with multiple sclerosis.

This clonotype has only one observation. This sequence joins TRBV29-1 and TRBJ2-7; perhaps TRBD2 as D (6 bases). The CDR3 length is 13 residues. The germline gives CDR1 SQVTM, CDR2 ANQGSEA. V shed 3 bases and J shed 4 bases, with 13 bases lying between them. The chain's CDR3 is CSVDGGNGYEQYF. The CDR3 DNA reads TGCAGCGTTGACGGGGGTAATGGGTACGAGCAGTACTTC.

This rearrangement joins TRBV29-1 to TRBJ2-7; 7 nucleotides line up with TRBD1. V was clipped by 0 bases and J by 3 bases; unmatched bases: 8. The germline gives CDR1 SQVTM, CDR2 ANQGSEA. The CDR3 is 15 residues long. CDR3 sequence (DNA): TGCAGCGTTGAAGACGACAGGGACACAAACTACGAGCAGTACTTC. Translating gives CSVEDDRDTNYEQYF.

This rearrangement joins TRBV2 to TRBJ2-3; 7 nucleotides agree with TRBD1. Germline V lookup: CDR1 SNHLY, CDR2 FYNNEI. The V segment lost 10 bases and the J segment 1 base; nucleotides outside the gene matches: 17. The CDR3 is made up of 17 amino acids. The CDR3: CATAPTTGWVGTDTQYF. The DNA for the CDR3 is TGTGCCACCGCACCCACGACAGGGTGGGTGGGCACAGATACGCAGTATTTT.

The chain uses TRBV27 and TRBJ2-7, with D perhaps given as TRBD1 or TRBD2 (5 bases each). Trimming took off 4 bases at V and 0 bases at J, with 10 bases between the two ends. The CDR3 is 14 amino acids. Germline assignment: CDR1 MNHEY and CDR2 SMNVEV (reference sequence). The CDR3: CASSSAGSSYEQYF. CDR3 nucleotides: TGTGCCAGCAGTTCGGCAGGGAGCTCCTACGAGCAGTACTTC.

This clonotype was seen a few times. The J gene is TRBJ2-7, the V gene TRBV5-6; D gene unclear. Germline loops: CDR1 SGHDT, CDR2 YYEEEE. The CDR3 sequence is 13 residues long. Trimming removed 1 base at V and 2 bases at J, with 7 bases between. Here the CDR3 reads CASSLREAYEQYF. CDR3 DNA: TGTGCCAGCAGCTTGAGGGAAGCCTACGAGCAGTACTTC.

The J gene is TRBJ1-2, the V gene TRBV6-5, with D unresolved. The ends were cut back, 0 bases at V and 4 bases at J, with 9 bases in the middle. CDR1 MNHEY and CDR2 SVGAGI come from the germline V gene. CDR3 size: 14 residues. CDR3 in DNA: TGTGCCAGCAGTTACTCAGCGGAGTCCTATGGCTACACCTTC. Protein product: CASSYSAESYGYTF.

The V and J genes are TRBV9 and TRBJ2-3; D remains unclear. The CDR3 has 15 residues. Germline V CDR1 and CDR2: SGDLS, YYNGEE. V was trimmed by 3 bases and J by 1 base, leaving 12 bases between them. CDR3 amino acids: CASSEFDHGTDTQYF. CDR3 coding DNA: TGTGCCAGCAGCGAGTTCGATCACGGCACAGATACGCAGTATTTT.

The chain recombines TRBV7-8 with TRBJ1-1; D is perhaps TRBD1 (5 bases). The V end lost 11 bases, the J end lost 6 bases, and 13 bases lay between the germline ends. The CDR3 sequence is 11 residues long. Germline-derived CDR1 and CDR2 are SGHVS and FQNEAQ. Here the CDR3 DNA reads TGTGCCTGTAGGGGAGTTTCTGAAGCTTTCTTT. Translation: CACRGVSEAFF.

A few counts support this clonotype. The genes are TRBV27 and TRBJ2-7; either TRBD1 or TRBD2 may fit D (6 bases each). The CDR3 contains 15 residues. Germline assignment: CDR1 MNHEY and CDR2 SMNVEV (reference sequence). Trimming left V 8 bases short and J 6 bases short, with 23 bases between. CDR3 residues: CASPAPRGRTREQYF. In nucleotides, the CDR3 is TGTGCCAGCCCCGCTCCTAGGGGGAGGACCCGCGAGCAGTACTTC.

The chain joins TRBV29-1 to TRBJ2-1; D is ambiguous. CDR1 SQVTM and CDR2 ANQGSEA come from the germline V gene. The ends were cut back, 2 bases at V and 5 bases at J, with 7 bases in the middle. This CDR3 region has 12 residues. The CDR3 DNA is TGCAGCGTTGAATCCGAGCACAATGAGCAGTTCTTC. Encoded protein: CSVESEHNEQFF.

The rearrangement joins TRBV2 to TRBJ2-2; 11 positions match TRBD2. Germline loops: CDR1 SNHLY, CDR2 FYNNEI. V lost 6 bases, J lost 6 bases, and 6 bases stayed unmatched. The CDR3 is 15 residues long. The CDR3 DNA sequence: TGTGCCAGCAGGCAGACTAGCGGGATCGCCGGGGAGCTGTTTTTT. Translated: CASRQTSGIAGELFF.

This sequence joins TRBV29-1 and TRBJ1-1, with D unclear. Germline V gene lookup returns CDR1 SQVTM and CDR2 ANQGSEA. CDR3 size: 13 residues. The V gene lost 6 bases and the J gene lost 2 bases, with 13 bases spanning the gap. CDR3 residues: CSVPGWGNTEAFF. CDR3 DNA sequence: TGCAGCGTCCCGGGATGGGGAAACACTGAAGCTTTCTTT.

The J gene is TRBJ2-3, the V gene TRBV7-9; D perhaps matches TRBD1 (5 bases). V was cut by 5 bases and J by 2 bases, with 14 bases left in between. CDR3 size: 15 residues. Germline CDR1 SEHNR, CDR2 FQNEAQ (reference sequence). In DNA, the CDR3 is TGTGCCAGCAGCCTCGGACATATCTTCACAGATACGCAGTATTTT. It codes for CASSLGHIFTDTQYF.

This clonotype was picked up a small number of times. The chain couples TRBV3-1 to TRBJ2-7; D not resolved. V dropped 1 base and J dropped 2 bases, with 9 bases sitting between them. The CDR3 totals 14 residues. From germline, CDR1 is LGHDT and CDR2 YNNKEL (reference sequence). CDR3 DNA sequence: TGTGCCAGCAGCCAAGGCCCTGGAACCTACGAGCAGTACTTC. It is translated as CASSQGPGTYEQYF.

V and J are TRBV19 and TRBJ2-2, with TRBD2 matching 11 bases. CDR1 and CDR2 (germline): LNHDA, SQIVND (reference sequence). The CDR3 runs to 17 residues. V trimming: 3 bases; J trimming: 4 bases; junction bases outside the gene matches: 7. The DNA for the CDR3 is TGTGCCAGTAGTATTACCGGACTAGCGGGTGGCACCGGGGAGCTGTTTTTT. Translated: CASSITGLAGGTGELFF.

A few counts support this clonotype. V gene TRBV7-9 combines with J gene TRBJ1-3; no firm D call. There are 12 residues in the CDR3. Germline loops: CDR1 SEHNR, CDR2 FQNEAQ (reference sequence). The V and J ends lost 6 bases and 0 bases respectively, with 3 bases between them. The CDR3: CASSPSGNTIYF. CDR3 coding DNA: TGTGCCAGCAGTCCCTCTGGAAACACCATATATTTT.

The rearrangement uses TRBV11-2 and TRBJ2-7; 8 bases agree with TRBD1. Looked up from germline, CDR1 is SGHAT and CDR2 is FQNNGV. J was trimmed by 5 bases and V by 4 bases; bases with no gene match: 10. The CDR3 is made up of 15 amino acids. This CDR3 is CASSSDPGTGNEQYF. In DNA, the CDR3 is TGTGCCAGCAGCTCCGATCCCGGGACAGGCAACGAGCAGTACTTC.

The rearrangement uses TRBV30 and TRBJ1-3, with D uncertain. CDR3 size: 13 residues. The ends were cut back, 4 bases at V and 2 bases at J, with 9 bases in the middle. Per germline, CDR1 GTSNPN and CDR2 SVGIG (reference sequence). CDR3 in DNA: TGTGCCTGGACGACGGAGCCTGGAAACACCATATATTTT. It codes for CAWTTEPGNTIYF.

In nucleotides, the CDR3 is TGTGCCTGGAGTGTGTCTCGTGGGAATGAGCAGTTCTTC. Encoded protein: CAWSVSRGNEQFF. The V gene is TRBV30, the J gene TRBJ2-1, with D unresolved. Between the trimmed V and J ends, which lost 0 bases and 7 bases, there was a span of 10 bases. This CDR3 has 13 residues. Germline V CDR1 and CDR2: GTSNPN, SVGIG (reference sequence).

The CDR3 loop is CASSWDYDSTDTQYF. The CDR3, as DNA: TGTGCCAGCAGTTGGGACTACGATAGCACAGATACGCAGTATTTT. This sequence joins TRBV28 and TRBJ2-3, with 7 bases fitting TRBD2. The CDR3 length is 15 residues. Trimming cost V 4 bases and J 0 bases; bases outside gene matches: 4. The germline V gene encodes CDR1 MDHEN and CDR2 SYDVKM. The variable domain in full, with the rest retrieved from reference TRBV28 and TRBJ2-3, is DVKVTQSSRYLVKRTGEKVFLECVQDMDHENMFWYRQDPGLGLRLIYFSYDVKMKEKGDIPEGYSVSREKKERFSLILESASTNQTSMYLCASSWDYDSTDTQYFGPGTRLTVL.

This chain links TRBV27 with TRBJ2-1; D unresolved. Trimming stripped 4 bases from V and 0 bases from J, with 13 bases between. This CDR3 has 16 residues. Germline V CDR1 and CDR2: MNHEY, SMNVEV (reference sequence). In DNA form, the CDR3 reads TGTGCCAGCAGTTCCCTCCCCCGGAGCTCCTACAATGAGCAGTTCTTC. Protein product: CASSSLPRSSYNEQFF.